This T cell receptor beta chain was recorded in a study of control samples from healthy donors and cancer patients. The repertoire was sequenced with immunoSEQ multiplex PCR; TCRdb's copy has only in-frame clones and lacks some. The profile shows approximately 110,000 clones, about 83% of them singletons. With V trimmed by 3 bases and J by 5 bases, 7 bases remained unmatched. The CDR3 extends over 15 amino acids. The germline V gene has CDR1 SGHTA and CDR2 FQGNSA. This receptor was identified in a woman in her forties or fifties in good health. This sequence joins TRBV7-2 and TRBJ2-3; 8 nucleotides line up with TRBD2. The sequencing input was blood. As DNA, the CDR3 is TGTGCCAGCAGCTTCTACGGGAGGGCCCAAGATACGCAGTATTTT. Amino acids: CASSFYGRAQDTQYF.